These 10 T cell receptor beta chains came from one sample sequenced in a study of T cells in localized non-small cell lung cancer. Here immunoSEQ multiplex PCR was the method, and the copy in TCRdb shows in-frame clones only, minus some. The sample lists tens of thousands of clones, roughly 77% occurring once. Sequences were derived from PBMCs, sampled before any cancer treatment. The source is a woman aged 40 to 75 with stage II squamous cell lung carcinoma.

This clone is termed medium-sized (0.01 to 0.1%). This chain joins TRBV28 and TRBJ1-5; TRBD1 is a possible D gene (5 bases). Germline V gene sequence: CDR1 MDHEN, CDR2 SYDVKM. V shed 11 bases and J shed 1 base, with 24 bases lying between them. The CDR3 is 17 amino acids. CDR3 region: CAGGPPLGPTSNQPQHF. The DNA of the CDR3 is TGTGCCGGAGGTCCCCCTCTGGGACCTACGAGCAATCAGCCCCAGCATTTT. Looking up the rest from reference TRBV28 and TRBJ1-5 gives the full variable domain: DVKVTQSSRYLVKRTGEKVFLECVQDMDHENMFWYRQDPGLGLRLIYFSYDVKMKEKGDIPEGYSVSREKKERFSLILESASTNQTSMYLCAGGPPLGPTSNQPQHFGDGTRLSIL.

The J gene is TRBJ2-3, the V gene TRBV4-1, with a tentative D call TRBD2 (7 bases). This CDR3 has 17 residues. The V gene's germline CDR1 is MGHRA and CDR2 YSYEKL. V dropped 1 base and J dropped 2 bases, with 16 bases sitting between them. DNA for the CDR3: TGCGCCAGCAGCCAAGGCTCGAGGGGGGGCCTCACAGATACGCAGTATTTT. This sequence encodes CASSQGSRGGLTDTQYF.

The chain joins TRBV19 to TRBJ2-3; D is unclear. The CDR3 runs to 16 residues. V was shortened by 1 base and J by 0 bases, with 11 bases between the two germline ends. Germline-derived CDR1 and CDR2 are LNHDA and SQIVND (reference sequence). This CDR3 reads CASSIGTATSTDTQYF. CDR3 bases: TGTGCCAGTAGTATAGGCACAGCGACTAGCACAGATACGCAGTATTTT.

The rearrangement links TRBV7-8 to TRBJ1-1; D not resolved. CDR3 size: 13 residues. Germline V gene data show CDR1 as SGHVS and CDR2 as FQNEAQ. V dropped 6 bases and J dropped 6 bases, with 14 bases sitting between them. The CDR3 loop reads CASSLTLGSEAFF. The CDR3 region has the DNA TGTGCCAGCAGTTTAACCCTGGGATCTGAAGCTTTCTTT. Combining the CDR3 with reference TRBV7-8 and TRBJ1-1 gives the whole variable domain GAGVSQSPRYKVAKRGQDVALRCDPISGHVSLFWYQQALGQGPEFLTYFQNEAQLDKSGLPSDRFFAERPEGSVSTLKIQRTQQEDSAVYLCASSLTLGSEAFFGQGTRLTVV.

In DNA form, the CDR3 reads TGTGCCAGCAGTGACGCAGGGTTTAGCACAGATACGCAGTATTTT. Encoded protein: CASSDAGFSTDTQYF. The V and J genes are TRBV6-1 and TRBJ2-3; a possible D gene is TRBD1 (5 bases). The CDR3 length is 15 residues. Germline assignment: CDR1 MNHNS and CDR2 SASEGT. Trimming cost V 3 bases and J 0 bases, with 10 bases left between them.

This chain uses TRBV19 with TRBJ1-2, with 7 bases aligning to TRBD1. The V and J ends lost 3 bases and 7 bases, in that order; junction bases with no gene match: 5. This CDR3 contains 13 residues. The germline V gene encodes CDR1 LNHDA and CDR2 SQIVND (reference sequence). The chain's CDR3 is CASSIARGIGYTF. The CDR3 coding sequence is TGTGCCAGTAGTATTGCCAGGGGGATTGGCTACACCTTC.

DNA of the CDR3: TGCGCCAGCAGCCAAGAGGGAGGGGGGGCCTACAATGAGCAGTTCTTC. Translating it yields CASSQEGGGAYNEQFF. The chain recombines TRBV4-1 with TRBJ2-1; a possible D gene is TRBD2 (7 bases). Germline loops: CDR1 MGHRA, CDR2 YSYEKL. The CDR3 totals 16 residues. Trimming left V 0 bases short and J 2 bases short, with 11 bases between.

This clone was detected only once. The chain links TRBV9 to TRBJ2-1; no reliable D call. The V gene's germline CDR1 is SGDLS and CDR2 YYNGEE. This CDR3 comprises 14 residues. V lost 3 bases and J lost 10, with 17 bases in between. For the CDR3, the DNA is TGTGCCAGCAGCGAGCAGACGGAGCCAGGAGAGCAGTTCTTC. Translated, it gives CASSEQTEPGEQFF.

This clone is large by share. This chain links TRBV27 with TRBJ2-2, with 13 bases fitting TRBD2. Losses at the gene ends were 5 bases for V and 4 bases for J; bases not matched to a gene: 4. This CDR3 has 16 amino acids. Germline V gene data show CDR1 as MNHEY and CDR2 as SMNVEV (reference sequence). The CDR3 sequence: CASSVTSGGATGELFF. The CDR3 nucleotides are TGTGCCAGCAGTGTCACTAGCGGGGGGGCCACCGGGGAGCTGTTTTTT.

The chain joins TRBV11-2 to TRBJ2-3; TRBD1 is a possible D gene (5 bases). The germline gives CDR1 SGHAT, CDR2 FQNNGV. Deletions cut 1 base from V and 4 bases from J, with 6 bases between. CDR3 length equals 13 residues. The CDR3 region has the DNA TGTGCCAGCAGCTTAGCAGGGTCAGATACGCAGTATTTT. It is translated as CASSLAGSDTQYF.